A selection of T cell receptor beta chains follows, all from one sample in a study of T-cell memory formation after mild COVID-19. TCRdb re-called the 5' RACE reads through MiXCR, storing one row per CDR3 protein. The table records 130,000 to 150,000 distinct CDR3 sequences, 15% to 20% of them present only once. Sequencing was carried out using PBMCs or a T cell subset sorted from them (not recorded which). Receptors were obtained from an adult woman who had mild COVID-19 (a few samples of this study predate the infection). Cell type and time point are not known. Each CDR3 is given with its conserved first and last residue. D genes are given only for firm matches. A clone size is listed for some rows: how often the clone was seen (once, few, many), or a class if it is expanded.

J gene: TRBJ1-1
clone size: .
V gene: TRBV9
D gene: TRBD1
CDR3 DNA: TGTGCCAGCAGCCCACAGGGGGCGGTCACTGAAGCTTTCTTT
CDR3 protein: CASSPQGAVTEAFF

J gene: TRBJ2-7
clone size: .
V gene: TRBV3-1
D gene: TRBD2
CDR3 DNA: TGTGCCAGCAGCCAAGATTTAACGGGGGGGAATCGGCAGTACTTC
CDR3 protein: CASSQDLTGGNRQYF

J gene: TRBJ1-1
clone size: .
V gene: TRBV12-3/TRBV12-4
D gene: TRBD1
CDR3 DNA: TGTGCCAGCAGTTCCTCACAGGGGGCTATGAACACTGAAGCTTTCTTT
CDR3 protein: CASSSSQGAMNTEAFF

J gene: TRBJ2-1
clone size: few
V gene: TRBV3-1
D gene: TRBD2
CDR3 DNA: TGTGCCAGCAGCCATGGGACTAGCGCGATCTCCTACAATGAGCAGTTCTTC
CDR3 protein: CASSHGTSAISYNEQFF

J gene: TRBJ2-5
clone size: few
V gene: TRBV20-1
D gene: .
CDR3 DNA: TGCAGTGCACGGACCCTCCAAGAGACCCAGTACTTC
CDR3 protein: CSARTLQETQYF

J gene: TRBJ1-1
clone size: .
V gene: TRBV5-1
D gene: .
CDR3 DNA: TGCGCCAGCAGCTTGGGGCCGCCAGGGGAAGCTTTCTTT
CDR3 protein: CASSLGPPGEAFF

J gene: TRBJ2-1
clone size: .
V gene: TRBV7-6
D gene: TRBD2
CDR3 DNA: TGTGCCAGCAGCCATGTAGGGCTAGCGGGTAGCAATGAGCAGTTCTTC
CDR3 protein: CASSHVGLAGSNEQFF

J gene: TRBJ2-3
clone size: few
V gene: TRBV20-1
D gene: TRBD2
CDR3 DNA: TGCAGTGCTAGACCAGCGGGGGAGTCCCGCGATACGCAGTATTTT
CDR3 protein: CSARPAGESRDTQYF

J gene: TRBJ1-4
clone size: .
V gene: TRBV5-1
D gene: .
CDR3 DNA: TGCGCCAGCAGCCAAGACAGTCATGGCGAAAAACTGTTTTTT
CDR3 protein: CASSQDSHGEKLFF

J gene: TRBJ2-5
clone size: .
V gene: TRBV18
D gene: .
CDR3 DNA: TGTGCCAGCTCACCGCTCACCGATGAGACCCAGTACTTC
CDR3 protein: CASSPLTDETQYF

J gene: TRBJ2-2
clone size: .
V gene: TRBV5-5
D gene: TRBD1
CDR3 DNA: TGTGCCAGCAGCCCCTCGGACAGGGTGGGCACCGGGGAGCTGTTTTTT
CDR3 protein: CASSPSDRVGTGELFF

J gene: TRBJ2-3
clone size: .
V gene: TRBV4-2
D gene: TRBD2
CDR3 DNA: TGTGCCAGCAGCCGCTACTACGGGGGGGTAACAGATACGCAGTATTTT
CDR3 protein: CASSRYYGGVTDTQYF

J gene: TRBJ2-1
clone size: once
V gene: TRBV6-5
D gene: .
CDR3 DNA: TGTGCCAGCAGTGATGGGATTGGGTACAATGAGCAGTTCTTC
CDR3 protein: CASSDGIGYNEQFF

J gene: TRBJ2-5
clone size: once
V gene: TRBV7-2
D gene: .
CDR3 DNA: TGTGCCAGTAAGGGACCTCTTCAAGAGACCCAGTACTTC
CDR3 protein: CASKGPLQETQYF

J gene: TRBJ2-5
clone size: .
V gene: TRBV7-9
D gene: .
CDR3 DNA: TGTGCCAGCAGCCACCGGGGCAGGGAGGAGACCCAGTACTTC
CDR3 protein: CASSHRGREETQYF

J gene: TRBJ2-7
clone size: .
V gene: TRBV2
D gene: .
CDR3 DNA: TGTGCCAGCAGTATTGATCGTGGCGAGCAGTACTTC
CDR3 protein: CASSIDRGEQYF

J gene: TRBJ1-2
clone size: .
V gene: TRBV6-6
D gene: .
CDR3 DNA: TGTGCCAGTCTTCACGGGGGGCACTCTAACTATGGCTACACCTTC
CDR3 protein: CASLHGGHSNYGYTF

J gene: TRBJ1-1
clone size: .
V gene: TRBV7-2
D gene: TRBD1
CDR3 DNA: TGTGCCAGCAGCAAGGACAGGGGCACTGAAGCTTTCTTT
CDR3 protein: CASSKDRGTEAFF

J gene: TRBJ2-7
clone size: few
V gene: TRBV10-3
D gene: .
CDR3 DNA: TGTGCCATCAGCGGGCTTCCCAGCTACGAGCAGTACTTC
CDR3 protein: CAISGLPSYEQYF

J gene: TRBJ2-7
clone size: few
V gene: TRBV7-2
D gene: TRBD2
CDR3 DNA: TGTGCCAGCAGCTTAAAGCGCGGACTAGCGGCAACAACCTACGAGCAGTACTTC
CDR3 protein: CASSLKRGLAATTYEQYF

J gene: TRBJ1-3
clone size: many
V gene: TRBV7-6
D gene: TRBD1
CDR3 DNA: TGTGCCAGCAGCTTGGCTACAGGGGTAAACTCTGGAAACACCATATATTTT
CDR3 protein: CASSLATGVNSGNTIYF

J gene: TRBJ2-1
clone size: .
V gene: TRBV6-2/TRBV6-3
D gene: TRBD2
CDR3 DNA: TGTGCCAGCAGTTTAGCGGGTCGGGGCAATGAGCAGTTCTTC
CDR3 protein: CASSLAGRGNEQFF

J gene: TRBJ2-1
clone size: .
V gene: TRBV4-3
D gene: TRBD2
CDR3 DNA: TGCGCCAGCAGCCGAGGTAGCGGGAGTCGCGTTGGTGAGCAGTTCTTC
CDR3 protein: CASSRGSGSRVGEQFF

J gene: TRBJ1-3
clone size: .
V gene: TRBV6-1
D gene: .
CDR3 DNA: TGTGCCAGCAGTGAAGCTAGCAGAACATCTGGAAACACCATATATTTT
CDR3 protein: CASSEASRTSGNTIYF

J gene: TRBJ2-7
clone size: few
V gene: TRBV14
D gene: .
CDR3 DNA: TGTGCCAGCAGCCAAGTCACAGGGTCTGCCCCCTACGAGCAGTACTTC
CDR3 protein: CASSQVTGSAPYEQYF

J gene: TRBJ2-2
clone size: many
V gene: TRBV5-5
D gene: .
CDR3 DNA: TGTGCCAGCAGCCCCCGGGGCCCGAACACCGGGGAGCTGTTTTTT
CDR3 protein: CASSPRGPNTGELFF

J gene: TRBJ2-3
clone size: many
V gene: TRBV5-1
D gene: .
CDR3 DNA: TGCGCCAGCAGCTTGGGCACCCAGGGGATCACAGATACGCAGTATTTT
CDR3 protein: CASSLGTQGITDTQYF

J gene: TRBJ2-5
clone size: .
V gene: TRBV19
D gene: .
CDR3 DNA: TGTGCCAGTAGCCCGGACAGTACCCAAGAGACCCAGTACTTC
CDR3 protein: CASSPDSTQETQYF

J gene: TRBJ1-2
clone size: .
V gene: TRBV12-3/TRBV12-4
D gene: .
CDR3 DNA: TGTGCCAGCAGCTTCATGAACTATGGCTACACCTTC
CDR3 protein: CASSFMNYGYTF

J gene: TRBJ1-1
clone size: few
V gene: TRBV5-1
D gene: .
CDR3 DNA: TGCGCCAGCCGCGATCAGGGGAGTAGAGCTGAAGCTTTCTTT
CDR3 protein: CASRDQGSRAEAFF

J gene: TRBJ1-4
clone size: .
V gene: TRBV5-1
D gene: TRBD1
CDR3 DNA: TGCGCCAGCAGCGCCCGGACAGGGGAAAAACTGTTTTTT
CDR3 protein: CASSARTGEKLFF

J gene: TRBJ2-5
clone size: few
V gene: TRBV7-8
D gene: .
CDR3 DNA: TGTGCCAGCAGTCGTCCCGGAGGGGATGGAGAGACCCAGTACTTC
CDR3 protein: CASSRPGGDGETQYF

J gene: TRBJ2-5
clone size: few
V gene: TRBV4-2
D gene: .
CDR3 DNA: TGTGCCAGCAGCCAAGATCACAGGGGGGGAGAGACCCAGTACTTC
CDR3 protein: CASSQDHRGGETQYF

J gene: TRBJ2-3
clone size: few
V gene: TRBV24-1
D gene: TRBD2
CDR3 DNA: TGTGCCACCAGTGATTCTAGCGGGAGTAGGCCAGATACGCAGTATTTT
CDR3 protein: CATSDSSGSRPDTQYF

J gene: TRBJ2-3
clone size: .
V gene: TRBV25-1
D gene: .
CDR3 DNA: TGTGCCAGCAGTGAACTGGACACAGATACGCAGTATTTT
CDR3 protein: CASSELDTDTQYF

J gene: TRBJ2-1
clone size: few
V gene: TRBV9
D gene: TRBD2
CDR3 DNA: TGTGCCAGCAGCGCCCGGGACTACTTGTACAATGAGCAGTTCTTC
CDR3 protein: CASSARDYLYNEQFF

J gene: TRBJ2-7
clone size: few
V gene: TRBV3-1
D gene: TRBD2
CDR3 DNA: TGTGCCAGCAGACGTAGCGGGGGCTACGAGCAGTACTTC
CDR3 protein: CASRRSGGYEQYF

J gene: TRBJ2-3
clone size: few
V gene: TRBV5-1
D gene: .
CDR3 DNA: TGCGCCAGCAGCTTGTGGGGGACCACAGATACGCAGTATTTT
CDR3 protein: CASSLWGTTDTQYF

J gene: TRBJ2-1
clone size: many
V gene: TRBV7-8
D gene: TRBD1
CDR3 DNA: TGTGCCAGCAGCTTAGCGATGGGGAACAGGGGCAATGAGCAGTTCTTC
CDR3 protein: CASSLAMGNRGNEQFF

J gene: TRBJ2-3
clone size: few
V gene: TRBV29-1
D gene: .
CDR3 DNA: TGCAGCGTTCAAAGACAGGGAGGGGCAGATACGCAGTATTTT
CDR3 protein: CSVQRQGGADTQYF

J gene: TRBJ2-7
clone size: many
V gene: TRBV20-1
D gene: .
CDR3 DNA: TGCAGTGCTAGAGATGCCGCCCGGGGGACCAGCTACGAGCAGTACTTC
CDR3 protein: CSARDAARGTSYEQYF

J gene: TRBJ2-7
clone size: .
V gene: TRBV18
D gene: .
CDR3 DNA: TGTGCCAGCTCACCCCAGGGGCAAAGCTACGAGCAGTACTTC
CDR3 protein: CASSPQGQSYEQYF

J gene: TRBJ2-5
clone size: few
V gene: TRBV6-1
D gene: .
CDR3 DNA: TGTGCCAGCAATATACCGGGACGCTCGAGGCAAGAGACCCAGTACTTC
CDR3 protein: CASNIPGRSRQETQYF

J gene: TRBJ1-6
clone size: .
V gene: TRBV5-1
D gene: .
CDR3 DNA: TGCGCCAGCAGCTTGGAATATAATTCACCCCTCCACTTT
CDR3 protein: CASSLEYNSPLHF

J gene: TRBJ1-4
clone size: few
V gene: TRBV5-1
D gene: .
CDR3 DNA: TGCGCCAGCAGCCTTCTTGGGGAGGAAAAACTGTTTTTT
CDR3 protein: CASSLLGEEKLFF

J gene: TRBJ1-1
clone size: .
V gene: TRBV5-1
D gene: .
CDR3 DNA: TGCGCCAGCAGCCTCCCCCAGGGGATGAACACTGAAGCTTTCTTT
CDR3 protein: CASSLPQGMNTEAFF

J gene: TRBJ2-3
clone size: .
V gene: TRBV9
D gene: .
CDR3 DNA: TGTGCCAGCAGCGTATTGGGCACAGATACGCAGTATTTT
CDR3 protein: CASSVLGTDTQYF

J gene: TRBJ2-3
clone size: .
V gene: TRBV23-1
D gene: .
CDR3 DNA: TGCGCCAGCAGTCAATCGGTACTCCGGACAGATACGCAGTATTTT
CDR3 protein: CASSQSVLRTDTQYF

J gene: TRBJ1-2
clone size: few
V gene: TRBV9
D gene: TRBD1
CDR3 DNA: TGTGCCAGCACCAGATCGACAGGGGCTGAAGGCTACACCTTC
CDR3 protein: CASTRSTGAEGYTF

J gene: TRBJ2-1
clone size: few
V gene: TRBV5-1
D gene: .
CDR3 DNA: TGCGCCAGCAGCTTGGAGTATGCGAATGAGCAGTTCTTC
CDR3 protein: CASSLEYANEQFF

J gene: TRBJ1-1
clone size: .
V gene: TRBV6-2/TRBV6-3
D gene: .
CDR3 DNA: TGTGCCAGCAATGGACTGGGCCGCACTGAAGCTTTCTTT
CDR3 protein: CASNGLGRTEAFF

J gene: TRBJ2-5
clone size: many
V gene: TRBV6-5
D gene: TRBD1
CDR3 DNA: TGTGCCAGCAGATCGACAGGGGGGGAGACCCAGTACTTC
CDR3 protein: CASRSTGGETQYF

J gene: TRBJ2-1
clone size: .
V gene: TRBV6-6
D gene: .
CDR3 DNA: TGTGCCAGCAGTCTTACAGAATCAGGGTTCAATGAGCAGTTCTTC
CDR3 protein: CASSLTESGFNEQFF

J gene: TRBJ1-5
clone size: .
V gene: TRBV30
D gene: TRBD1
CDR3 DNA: TGTGCCTGGAGTCCGAGACAGGGCTTGGGGGGGCCCCAGCATTTT
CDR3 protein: CAWSPRQGLGGPQHF

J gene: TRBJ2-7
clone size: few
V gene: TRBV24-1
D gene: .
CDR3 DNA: TGTGCCACCAGTGAACCTAGACACCAGAGCTCCTACGAGCAGTACTTC
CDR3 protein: CATSEPRHQSSYEQYF